This T cell receptor beta chain was recovered during a study of control samples from healthy donors and cancer patients. Clones were sequenced by immunoSEQ multiplex PCR, and TCRdb holds only the in-frame ones, with some missing. The table records approximately 3,000 clones, about four fifths of them present only once. CDR1 MRHNA and CDR2 SNTAGT come from the germline V gene. The V gene lost 6 bases and the J gene lost 12 bases, with 27 bases spanning the gap. The CDR3 has 15 residues. A few counts support this clone. The chain carries TRBV6-4 and TRBJ2-7; D remains ambiguous. The sequencing sample was made of formalin-fixed, paraffin-embedded tissue. The TCR originated in a male donor with melanoma. This CDR3 is CASRSRSTVETGPYF. DNA of the CDR3: TGTGCCAGCAGGTCCCGGAGTACTGTGGAAACTGGTCCGTACTTC.